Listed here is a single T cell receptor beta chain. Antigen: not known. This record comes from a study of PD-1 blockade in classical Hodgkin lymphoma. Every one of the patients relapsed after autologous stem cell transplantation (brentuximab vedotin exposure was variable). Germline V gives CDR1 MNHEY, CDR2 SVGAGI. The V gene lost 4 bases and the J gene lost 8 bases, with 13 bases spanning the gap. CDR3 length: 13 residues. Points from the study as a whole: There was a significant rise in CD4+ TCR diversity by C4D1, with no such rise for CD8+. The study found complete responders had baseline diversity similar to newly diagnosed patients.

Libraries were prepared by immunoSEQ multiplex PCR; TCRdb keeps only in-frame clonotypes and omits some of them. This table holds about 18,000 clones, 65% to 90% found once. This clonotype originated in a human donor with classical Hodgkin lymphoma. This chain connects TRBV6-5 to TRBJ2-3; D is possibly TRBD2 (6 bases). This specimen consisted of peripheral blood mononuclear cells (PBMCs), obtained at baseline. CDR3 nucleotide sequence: TGTGCCAGCAGTTCCCCTAGCGAGCGTACGCAGTATTTT. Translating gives CASSSPSERTQYF.